This entry lists 25 T cell receptor beta chains sequenced from one sample in a study of cytomegalovirus exposure and HLA in healthy donors. Primers included in the PCR were 60 Vbeta and 13 Jbeta primers. The assay was immunoSEQ multiplex PCR, and TCRdb's table has in-frame clones only and misses some. The sample lists roughly 180,000 clones, around 75% occurring once. Material: PBMCs. These receptors originate from a woman in her twenties or thirties in good health and CMV-seropositive.

This clone has just a few counts. This chain uses TRBV5-4 with TRBJ2-7; 10 bases are a match to TRBD1. The CDR3 sequence is 16 residues long. Trimming removed 4 bases from V and 6 bases from J; junction bases left unmatched: 13. Germline loops: CDR1 SGHNT, CDR2 YYREEE (reference sequence). This chain's CDR3 is CASSPYLGQGGGEQYF. CDR3 nucleotide sequence: TGTGCCAGCAGCCCCTATCTTGGACAGGGGGGAGGCGAGCAGTACTTC.

The V call is TRBV6-1, the J call TRBJ2-7; D ambiguous. The CDR3 covers 14 residues. V lost 3 bases to trimming and J lost 2 bases, with 11 bases between them. Germline V gives CDR1 MNHNS, CDR2 SASEGT. Here the CDR3 reads CASSDPLSTYEQYF. CDR3 sequence (DNA): TGTGCCAGCAGTGATCCCCTGAGCACCTACGAGCAGTACTTC.

The rearrangement links TRBV27 to TRBJ2-1, with 10 nucleotides matching TRBD2. The CDR3 covers 15 residues. J lost 8 bases, V lost 10 bases, and 14 bases had no gene match. CDR1 and CDR2 (germline): MNHEY, SMNVEV (reference sequence). This CDR3 reads CATRFRASGGHEQFF. The DNA for the CDR3 is TGTGCCACCAGGTTTAGGGCTAGCGGGGGCCATGAGCAGTTCTTC.

Here the CDR3 DNA reads TGTGCCAGTATTGGGAGTAACAATGAGCAGTTCTTC. Translation gives CASIGSNNEQFF. The genes are TRBV19 and TRBJ2-1; D is possibly TRBD2 (5 bases). The CDR3 sequence is 12 residues long. Trimming removed 7 bases at V and 5 bases at J, with 9 bases between. Germline lookup yields CDR1 LNHDA and CDR2 SQIVND (reference sequence).

V and J are TRBV2 and TRBJ2-1, with 9 bases aligning to TRBD1. Trimming at V came to 9 bases and at J to 3 bases, leaving 9 bases not matched to a gene. The CDR3 is 15 amino acids. CDR1 and CDR2 (germline): SNHLY, FYNNEI. The CDR3, as DNA: TGTGCCAGTATGGTGGGGACAGGGCGCTACAATGAGCAGTTCTTC. Its protein is CASMVGTGRYNEQFF.

Remarks on this clone: This sample also contains other DNA sequences that code for the same CDR3. The V call is TRBV28, the J call TRBJ1-5; D might be TRBD1 (5 bases). The V gene lost 5 bases and the J gene lost 4 bases, with 6 bases spanning the gap. CDR3 length equals 12 residues. Germline lookup yields CDR1 MDHEN and CDR2 SYDVKM. The CDR3 coding sequence is TGTGCCAGCAGTCAGGGAAATCAGCCCCAGCATTTT. It encodes CASSQGNQPQHF. The full variable domain, rest sourced from reference TRBV28 and TRBJ1-5, is DVKVTQSSRYLVKRTGEKVFLECVQDMDHENMFWYRQDPGLGLRLIYFSYDVKMKEKGDIPEGYSVSREKKERFSLILESASTNQTSMYLCASSQGNQPQHFGDGTRLSIL.

This chain connects TRBV11-3 to TRBJ1-1; unclear D gene. The V gene lost 5 bases and the J gene lost 2 bases, with 12 bases spanning the gap. Germline V gene data show CDR1 as SGHNT and CDR2 as YENEEA. This CDR3 is 14 amino acids long. CDR3 sequence: CASSVSGSNTEAFF. The CDR3 bases are TGTGCCAGCAGCGTATCGGGTTCAAACACTGAAGCTTTCTTT. The whole variable domain, filled in from reference TRBV11-3 and TRBJ1-1, reads EAGVVQSPRYKIIEKKQPVAFWCNPISGHNTLYWYLQNLGQGPELLIRYENEEAVDDSQLPKDRFSAERLKGVDSTLKIQPAELGDSAVYLCASSVSGSNTEAFFGQGTRLTVV.

The chain uses TRBV7-6 and TRBJ2-3, with 12 bases aligning to TRBD2. V was pared by 5 bases and J by 2 bases, with 14 bases of the junction left unmatched. The CDR3 sequence is 19 residues long. Germline V CDR1 and CDR2: SGHVS, FNYEAQ. The CDR3 DNA reads as TGTGCCAGCAGCGACCTAATAACCGGACTAGCGGGAATCACAGATACGCAGTATTTT. Translating gives CASSDLITGLAGITDTQYF.

This chain links TRBV9 with TRBJ2-3; the match to TRBD2 covers 9 bases. Germline V gives CDR1 SGDLS, CDR2 YYNGEE. Trimming at V came to 3 bases and at J to 4 bases, leaving 3 bases not matched to a gene. There are 14 residues in the CDR3. The CDR3 spells CASSGGGGSDTQYF. The CDR3 DNA reads as TGTGCCAGCAGCGGCGGGGGGGGCTCAGATACGCAGTATTTT.

V usage is TRBV27 and J usage is TRBJ2-7; D remains ambiguous. With 3 bases removed from V and 0 bases from J, the gap between germline ends came to 9 bases. The CDR3 is made up of 14 amino acids. Germline V gives CDR1 MNHEY, CDR2 SMNVEV (reference sequence). The CDR3 reads CASSFSRNSYEQYF. The CDR3 bases are TGTGCCAGCAGTTTCTCCAGGAACTCCTACGAGCAGTACTTC.

The rearrangement joins TRBV19 to TRBJ1-1; D is uncertain. Germline V gives CDR1 LNHDA, CDR2 SQIVND (reference sequence). V gave up 7 bases and J gave up 1 base, with 13 bases separating them. The CDR3 sequence is 14 residues long. In nucleotides, the CDR3 is TGTGCCAGTATCAGTGTCAGTCGGAACACTGAAGCTTTCTTT. Its translation: CASISVSRNTEAFF.

The chain uses TRBV6-1 and TRBJ1-2; 8 nucleotides match TRBD1. This CDR3 comprises 10 residues. Germline lookup yields CDR1 MNHNS and CDR2 SASEGT. The ends lost 8 bases at V and 11 bases at J; junction bases unmatched: 4. CDR3 in DNA: TGTGCCAGCTTGGACAGGGTTTACACCTTC. This codes for CASLDRVYTF.

This rearrangement joins TRBV10-2 to TRBJ1-6; D gene uncertain. Germline lookup yields CDR1 WSHSY and CDR2 SAAADI. The CDR3 covers 14 residues. V was cut by 3 bases and J by 7 bases, with 10 bases left in between. CDR3 amino acids: CASSEGGYNSPLHF. In nucleotides, the CDR3 is TGCGCCAGCAGTGAAGGAGGGTACAATTCACCCCTCCACTTT.

Only a few counts were recorded for this clone. This chain uses TRBV4-1 with TRBJ1-1; TRBD1 matches 9 bases. CDR1 is MGHRA, CDR2 YSYEKL, per germline. The CDR3 is 15 amino acids. The V segment lost 6 bases and the J segment 1 base; nucleotides outside the gene matches: 6. CDR3 DNA sequence: TGCGCCAGCAGGCCGGGACAGGGAGCGAACACTGAAGCTTTCTTT. Protein sequence: CASRPGQGANTEAFF.

This sequence joins TRBV19 and TRBJ2-3; D ambiguous. In germline, CDR1 is LNHDA, CDR2 SQIVND (reference sequence). The CDR3 extends over 15 amino acids. V was cut by 0 bases and J by 0 bases, with 7 bases left in between. The CDR3 sequence is CASSIDAASTDTQYF. The DNA for the CDR3 is TGTGCCAGTAGTATAGATGCGGCTAGCACAGATACGCAGTATTTT.

In this sample, this clone turned up a few times. The gene calls are TRBV28 and TRBJ1-5; 8 bases line up with TRBD1. Germline assignment: CDR1 MDHEN and CDR2 SYDVKM. CDR3 size: 18 residues. The trim removed 5 bases at V and 0 bases at J, leaving 12 bases unmatched. The CDR3 DNA follows: TGTGCCAGCAGTCTGACAGGGGAAAACTTTTATAGCAATCAGCCCCAGCATTTT. It specifies CASSLTGENFYSNQPQHF.

The chain combines TRBV6-5 with TRBJ2-1; 7 bases align to TRBD2. The ends lost 8 bases at V and 4 bases at J; junction bases unmatched: 5. This CDR3 has 13 residues. Germline loops: CDR1 MNHEY, CDR2 SVGAGI. The CDR3 loop reads CASWAGVYNEQFF. CDR3 nucleotides: TGTGCCAGCTGGGCGGGAGTTTACAATGAGCAGTTCTTC.

The chain uses TRBV6-5 and TRBJ1-2, with 7 bases aligning to TRBD1. Germline CDR1 reads MNHEY; CDR2 reads SVGAGI. The CDR3 runs to 12 residues. Unmatched junction bases numbered 3, after V lost 11 bases and J lost 0 bases. The DNA of the CDR3 is TGTGCCGGGACAGATTCTAACTATGGCTACACCTTC. Its translation is CAGTDSNYGYTF.

This chain uses TRBV4-1 with TRBJ2-5; perhaps TRBD1 as D (6 bases). Germline V gives CDR1 MGHRA, CDR2 YSYEKL. Trimming left V 3 bases short and J 4 bases short, with 12 bases between. The CDR3 runs 14 residues. The CDR3 here is CASSQRDTRETQYF. As DNA, the CDR3 is TGCGCCAGCAGCCAGAGGGACACCCGAGAGACCCAGTACTTC.

This clone appeared a few times. The chain is built from TRBV18 and TRBJ2-7; D might be TRBD2 (6 bases). In germline, CDR1 is KGHSH, CDR2 LQKENI. V dropped 2 bases and J dropped 3 bases, with 14 bases sitting between them. The CDR3 is 15 amino acids. CDR3 sequence reads: CASSPIFVAVYEQYF. The CDR3 coding sequence is TGTGCCAGCTCACCAATCTTCGTAGCGGTCTACGAGCAGTACTTC.

This rearrangement joins TRBV9 to TRBJ2-6; 7 positions match TRBD1. The germline gives CDR1 SGDLS, CDR2 YYNGEE. V shed 0 bases and J 0 bases; nucleotides not matched to a gene: 9. The CDR3 has 19 amino acids. The CDR3 region is CASSVGVSGQSSGANVLTF. The DNA for the CDR3 is TGTGCCAGCAGCGTAGGGGTTTCGGGACAGAGCTCTGGGGCCAACGTCCTGACTTTC.

This sequence joins TRBV10-1 and TRBJ1-1, with no clear D. Trimming left V 3 bases short and J 2 bases short, with 10 bases between. The V gene's germline CDR1 is WNHNN and CDR2 SYGVQD (reference sequence). This CDR3 is built from 14 residues. The CDR3 nucleotides are TGCGCCAGCAGTGAACCCGGAGCTAACACTGAAGCTTTCTTT. Amino acid sequence: CASSEPGANTEAFF.

V and J are TRBV6-5 and TRBJ2-7; 9 bases are a match to TRBD1. The germline gives CDR1 MNHEY, CDR2 SVGAGI. V trimming: 6 bases; J trimming: 3 bases; junction bases outside the gene matches: 6. CDR3 length: 14 amino acids. This CDR3 reads CASRNGQGLYEQYF. In DNA, the CDR3 is TGTGCCAGCAGAAACGGACAGGGGCTCTACGAGCAGTACTTC.

V gene TRBV4-3 combines with J gene TRBJ1-2, with 7 bases lining up with TRBD1. The CDR3 has 13 residues. CDR1 is LGHNA and CDR2 is YSLEER in the germline V gene. J gave up 13 bases and V 0 bases, and 8 bases lay outside the gene matches. The CDR3 sequence: CASSQELNRGCTF. The DNA of the CDR3 is TGCGCCAGCAGCCAAGAACTAAACAGGGGTTGCACCTTC.

This sequence joins TRBV9 and TRBJ2-1; D might be TRBD2 (5 bases). The CDR3 is 15 amino acids. V was shortened by 0 bases and J by 3 bases, with 10 bases between the two germline ends. Germline CDR1 reads SGDLS; CDR2 reads YYNGEE. DNA of the CDR3: TGTGCCAGCAGCGTAGACGGGGAAATCTACAATGAGCAGTTCTTC. Residues: CASSVDGEIYNEQFF.